This TCR beta chain was obtained from a study of shared clonotypes between healthy human individuals. A word on this clone: The sample holds other DNA sequences that translate to the same CDR3.

Repertoires were generated with immunoSEQ multiplex PCR, while TCRdb's copy carries only in-frame clones and drops some. This table holds fewer than 1.8 million clones, approximately 98.5% found once. This CDR3 is built from 14 residues. Trimming took 4 bases from V and 2 from J, leaving 10 bases between them. Germline values: CDR1 WNHNN, CDR2 SYGVQD (reference sequence). This rearrangement joins TRBV10-1 to TRBJ2-3; D perhaps matches TRBD1 (6 bases). This sequence originates from a man aged 30 to 45 in good health. The sequencing sample was made of naive CD4+ T cells sorted from blood. Specified subset: CD45RA+ positively selected. CDR3 residues: CASSGRGDTDTQYF. Here the CDR3 DNA reads TGCGCCAGCAGTGGCAGGGGCGACACAGATACGCAGTATTTT.